This T cell receptor (beta chain) derives from a study of shared clonotypes between healthy human individuals. Broader study findings: Naive subsets generally exceeded memory subsets in estimated richness. Large sequencing depth failed to make sorted-subset sequencing complete, rarefaction showed.

TCRdb keeps only in-frame clones here, not all; method: immunoSEQ multiplex PCR. Here the sample spans under 130,000 clones, less than 80% being singletons. As regards this clone: No antigen is known for it.

This CDR3 is 20 amino acids long. Germline V gene lookup returns CDR1 SGHVS and CDR2 FNYEAQ. After removal of 5 bases from V and 2 bases from J, the junction contained 17 bases not matched to a gene. V usage is TRBV7-6 and J usage is TRBJ2-7; 14 bases line up with TRBD2. The TCR sequence derives from a woman aged 30 to 39 in good health. Sequencing used memory CD8+ T cells sorted from blood. Indicated subset: CD45RO+ cells pooled with CCR7-negative TemRA cells. CDR3: CASSLVTSGTSGRWPYEQYF. DNA of the CDR3: TGTGCCAGCAGCCTCGTTACCTCCGGGACTAGCGGGAGATGGCCCTACGAGCAGTACTTC.